Sequencing of this TCR beta chain was carried out in a study of neurological immune-mediated disorders. General study results and limits: None of the CDR3 amino acid sequences found in expanded clones was shared across subjects. This suggests that the TCR-beta repertoires were private in all groups.

V lost 10 bases and J lost 2, with 3 bases in between. The CDR3 has 9 amino acids. The V gene's germline CDR1 is SGHTA and CDR2 FQGNSA. With respect to this clonotype: Antigen: not known.

Regarding time point: longitudinal time-point 2. Each TCR transcript was tagged with a 10-nucleotide random UMI during 5'RACE. TCRdb itself ran the 5' RACE reads through MiXCR, one entry per CDR3 protein. Of over 30,000 distinct CDR3 sequences listed, about an eighth were seen once; the top ten hold roughly 2.2%. The sequenced sample consisted of PBMCs. This clonotype was obtained from a woman aged 40 to 50 in good health. V is TRBV7-2 and J is TRBJ2-7; D is uncertain. CDR3 coding DNA: TGTGCCAAAGCCTACGAGCAGTACTTC. Amino acids: CAKAYEQYF.